Sequencing of this TCR beta chain was carried out in a study of blood T cell repertoires in COVID-19. TCRdb keeps only in-frame clones here, not all; method: immunoSEQ multiplex PCR. The sample contains 200,000 to 250,000 clones, more than 75% of which appear only once. The sample taken for sequencing was PBMCs or T cells enriched from blood (not recorded which). The clonotype comes from a man in his forties who had recovered from COVID-19.

The CDR3 is CASSPGGNTIYF. CDR3 in DNA: TGTGCCAGCAGTCCAGGAGGAAACACCATATATTTT. The rearrangement links TRBV25-1 to TRBJ1-3; D gene ambiguous. The CDR3 sequence is 12 residues long. The germline V gene has CDR1 MGHDK and CDR2 SYGVNS. Trimming left V 5 bases short and J 4 bases short, with 6 bases between.